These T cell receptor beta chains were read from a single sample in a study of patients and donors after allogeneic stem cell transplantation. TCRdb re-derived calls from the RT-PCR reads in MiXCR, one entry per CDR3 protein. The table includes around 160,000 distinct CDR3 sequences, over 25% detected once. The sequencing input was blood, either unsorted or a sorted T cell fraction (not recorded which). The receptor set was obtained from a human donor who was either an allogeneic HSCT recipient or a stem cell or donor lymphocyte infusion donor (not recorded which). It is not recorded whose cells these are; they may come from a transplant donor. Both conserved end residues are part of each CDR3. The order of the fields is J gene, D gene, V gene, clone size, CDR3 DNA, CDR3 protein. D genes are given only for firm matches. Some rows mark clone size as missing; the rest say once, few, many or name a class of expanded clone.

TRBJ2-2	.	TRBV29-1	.	TGCAGCGGAGAACTAGCGAACACCGGGGAGCTGTTTTTT	CSGELANTGELFF
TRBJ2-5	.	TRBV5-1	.	TGCGCCAGCAGCACGCGCCCAACCACTAGAGAGACCCAGTACTTC	CASSTRPTTRETQYF
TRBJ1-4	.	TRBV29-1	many	TGCAGCGCGCATAAGAGCGGGAATGAAAAACTGTTTTTT	CSAHKSGNEKLFF
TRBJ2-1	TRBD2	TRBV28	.	TGTGCCAGCAGTTTGATTTTCGGACTAGCTCGTGAGCAGTTCTTC	CASSLIFGLAREQFF
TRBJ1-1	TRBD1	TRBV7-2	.	TGTGCCAGCAGCTTAATGGGTGGGACAGGGGCTGGGGTTACTGAAGCTTTCTTT	CASSLMGGTGAGVTEAFF
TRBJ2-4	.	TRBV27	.	TGTGCCAGCAGGTCAGGGGGGGACATTCAGTACTTC	CASRSGGDIQYF
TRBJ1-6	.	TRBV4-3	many	TGCGCCAGCAGCCAAGGACTCGCAGGTTCACCCCTCCACTTT	CASSQGLAGSPLHF
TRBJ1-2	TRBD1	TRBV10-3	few	TGTGCCATCAGTGAGGGGAGACAGGGGCAGGATGGCTACACCTTC	CAISEGRQGQDGYTF
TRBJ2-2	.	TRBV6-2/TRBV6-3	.	TGTGCCAGCAGACCCCCCCTAGCGTCCACCGGGGAGCTGTTTTTT	CASRPPLASTGELFF
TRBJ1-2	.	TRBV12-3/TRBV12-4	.	TGTGCCAGCAGGCTTGGCGGGGGCCACTATGGCTACACCTTC	CASRLGGGHYGYTF
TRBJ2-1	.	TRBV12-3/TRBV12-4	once	TGTGCCAGCAACGGATTCACAAGGGGCCACAGCTCCTACAATGAGCAGTTCTTC	CASNGFTRGHSSYNEQFF
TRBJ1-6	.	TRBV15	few	TGTGCCACCAGCTCACCGACGAATGGGGATTCACCCCTCCACTTT	CATSSPTNGDSPLHF
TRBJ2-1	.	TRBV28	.	TGTGCCAGCAGCTTGACTAGTCTCAATGAGCAGTTCTTC	CASSLTSLNEQFF
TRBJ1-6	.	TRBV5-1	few	TGCGCCAGCAGCTTGCGACCGGGATTCGATAATTCACCCCTCCACTTT	CASSLRPGFDNSPLHF
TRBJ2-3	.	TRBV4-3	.	TGCGCCAGCAGCCAAGATCACCTCGGGACTGGCGGCGGTAGCACAGATACGCAGTATTTT	CASSQDHLGTGGGSTDTQYF
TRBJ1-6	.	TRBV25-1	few	TGTGCCAGCAGACGACAGGTGGATAATTCACCCCTCCACTTT	CASRRQVDNSPLHF